This T cell receptor (beta chain) emerged from a study of blood T cell repertoires in COVID-19. This clone was seen more than once but under ten times. Assay: immunoSEQ multiplex PCR; the TCRdb copy retains only in-frame clones and omits some. The data show roughly 68,000 clones, 85% to 90% seen once. The CDR3 length is 14 residues. Per the germline V gene, CDR1 is SNHLY and CDR2 is FYNNEI. V lost 4 bases to trimming and J lost 2 bases, with 9 bases between them. The sequenced material came from PBMCs or T cells enriched from blood (not recorded which). The clonotype comes from a woman in her thirties or forties who had recovered from COVID-19. The chain recombines TRBV2 with TRBJ1-5; D is possibly TRBD1 (5 bases). CDR3 amino acids: CASSVVRGNQPQHF. The CDR3, as DNA: TGTGCCAGCAGTGTGGTCAGGGGCAATCAGCCCCAGCATTTT.